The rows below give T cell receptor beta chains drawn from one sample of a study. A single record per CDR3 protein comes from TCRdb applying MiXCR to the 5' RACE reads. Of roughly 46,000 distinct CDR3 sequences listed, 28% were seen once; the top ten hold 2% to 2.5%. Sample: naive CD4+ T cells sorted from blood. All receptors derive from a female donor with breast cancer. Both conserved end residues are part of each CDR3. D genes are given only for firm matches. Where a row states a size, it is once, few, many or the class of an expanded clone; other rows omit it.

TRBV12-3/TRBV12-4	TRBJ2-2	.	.	CASSSSATGELFF	TGTGCCAGCAGTTCTTCAGCGACCGGGGAGCTGTTTTTT
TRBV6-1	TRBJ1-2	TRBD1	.	CASIDRALDGYTF	TGTGCCAGCATAGACAGGGCGTTAGATGGCTACACCTTC
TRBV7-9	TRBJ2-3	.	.	CASSLFSTDTQYF	TGTGCCAGCAGCTTATTTAGCACAGATACGCAGTATTTT
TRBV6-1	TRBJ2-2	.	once	CASSGTNAGYSTGELFF	TGTGCCAGCAGTGGGACAAACGCGGGTTACAGCACCGGGGAGCTGTTTTTT
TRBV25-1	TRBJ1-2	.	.	CASSEFGGRYGYTF	TGTGCCAGCAGTGAATTTGGGGGGCGTTATGGCTACACCTTC
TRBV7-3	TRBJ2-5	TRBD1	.	CASSRGQGAKETQYF	TGTGCCAGCAGCCGGGGACAGGGGGCTAAGGAGACCCAGTACTTC
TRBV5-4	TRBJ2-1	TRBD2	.	CASSTGTSGAYNEQFF	TGTGCCAGCAGCACGGGGACTAGCGGGGCCTACAATGAGCAGTTCTTC
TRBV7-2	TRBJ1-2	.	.	CANSPGGGGYGYTF	TGTGCCAACAGCCCGGGGGGGGGCGGTTATGGCTACACCTTC
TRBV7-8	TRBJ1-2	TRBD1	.	CASSGQGGGYTF	TGTGCCAGCAGCGGACAGGGGGGGGGCTACACCTTC
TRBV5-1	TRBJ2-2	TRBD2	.	CASGSGGVNTGELFF	TGCGCCAGCGGTAGCGGGGGAGTAAACACCGGGGAGCTGTTTTTT
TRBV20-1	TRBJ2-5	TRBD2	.	CSARDPSGGQETQYF	TGCAGTGCTAGAGATCCTAGCGGGGGGCAAGAGACCCAGTACTTC
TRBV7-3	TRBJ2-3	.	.	CASSYRVADTQYF	TGTGCCAGCAGCTACAGGGTGGCAGATACGCAGTATTTT
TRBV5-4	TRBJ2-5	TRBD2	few	CASSAGGTAQETQYF	TGTGCCAGCAGCGCGGGGGGGACAGCTCAAGAGACCCAGTACTTC
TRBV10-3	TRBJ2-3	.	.	CAAAQLVSSTDTQYF	TGTGCCGCCGCCCAACTAGTTTCGAGCACAGATACGCAGTATTTT
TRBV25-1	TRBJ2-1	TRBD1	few	CATGKTGAGQFF	TGTGCCACCGGAAAGACAGGGGCCGGGCAGTTCTTC
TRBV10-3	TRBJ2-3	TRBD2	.	CAITGGTTDTQYF	TGTGCCATCACCGGAGGGACTACGGATACGCAGTATTTT
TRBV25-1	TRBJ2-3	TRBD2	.	CASSVAGATDTQYF	TGTGCCAGCAGTGTAGCGGGAGCCACAGATACGCAGTATTTT
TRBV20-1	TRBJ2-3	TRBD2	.	CSSQLAGGPLTDTQYF	TGCAGTTCCCAATTAGCGGGAGGGCCTCTAACAGATACGCAGTATTTT
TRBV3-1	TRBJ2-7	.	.	CASSRGEGADEQYF	TGTGCCAGCAGCCGAGGGGAGGGGGCGGACGAGCAGTACTTC
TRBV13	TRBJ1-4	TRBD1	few	CASSSTLTGGATNEKLFF	TGTGCCAGCAGCTCCACCTTGACAGGGGGCGCGACTAATGAAAAACTGTTTTTT
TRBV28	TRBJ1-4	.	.	CASSFDSRSEKLFF	TGTGCCAGCAGCTTCGACAGTAGGAGTGAAAAACTGTTTTTT
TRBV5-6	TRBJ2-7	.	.	CASSADGHRVAYEQYF	TGTGCCAGCAGCGCTGACGGACACCGGGTAGCCTACGAGCAGTACTTC
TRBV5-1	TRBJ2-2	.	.	CASSLSYPPENTGELFF	TGCGCCAGCAGCTTGAGCTACCCCCCTGAGAACACCGGGGAGCTGTTTTTT
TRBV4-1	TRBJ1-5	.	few	CASSQTLAQGSNQPQHF	TGCGCCAGCAGCCAAACATTGGCCCAGGGGAGCAATCAGCCCCAGCATTTT
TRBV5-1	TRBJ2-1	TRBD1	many	CASSADRGLEGEQFF	TGCGCCAGCAGCGCCGACAGGGGGCTAGAGGGTGAGCAGTTCTTC
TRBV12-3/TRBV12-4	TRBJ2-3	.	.	CATRPGGNTDTQYF	TGTGCCACCCGACCGGGCGGGAACACAGATACGCAGTATTTT
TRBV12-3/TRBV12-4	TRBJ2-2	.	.	CASRTIGELFF	TGTGCCAGCAGAACAATCGGGGAGCTGTTTTTT
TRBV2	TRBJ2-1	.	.	CASSGIRNAEQFF	TGTGCCAGCAGTGGAATCCGGAACGCTGAGCAGTTCTTC
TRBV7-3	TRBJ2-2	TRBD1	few	CASSPRTGLSTGELFF	TGTGCCAGCAGCCCCCGGACAGGACTGAGCACCGGGGAGCTGTTTTTT
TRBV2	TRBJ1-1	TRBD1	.	CASSVGTGTEAFF	TGTGCCAGCAGTGTTGGGACAGGGACTGAAGCTTTCTTT
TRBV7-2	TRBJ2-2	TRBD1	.	CASSFYPGQGTGELFF	TGTGCCAGCAGCTTCTATCCGGGACAGGGAACCGGGGAGCTGTTTTTT
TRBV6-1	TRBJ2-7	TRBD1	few	CASSELLGGKVYEQYF	TGTGCCAGCAGTGAATTGCTAGGGGGCAAGGTATACGAGCAGTACTTC
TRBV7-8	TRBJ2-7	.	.	CASSSGSNYEQYF	TGTGCCAGCAGCTCCGGGTCAAACTACGAGCAGTACTTC
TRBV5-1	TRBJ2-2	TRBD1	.	CASSLHTGTGGTGELFF	TGCGCCAGCAGCTTGCACACCGGGACAGGAGGCACCGGGGAGCTGTTTTTT
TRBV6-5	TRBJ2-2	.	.	CASSYLRGTGELFF	TGTGCCAGCAGTTACTTACGAGGGACCGGGGAGCTGTTTTTT
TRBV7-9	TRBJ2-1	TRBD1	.	CASSLYRGISNEQFF	TGTGCCAGCAGCTTATACAGGGGGATATCCAATGAGCAGTTCTTC
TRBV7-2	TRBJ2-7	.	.	CASSPEPRGRGKGEQYF	TGTGCCAGCAGCCCGGAGCCTCGGGGACGGGGGAAGGGAGAGCAGTACTTC
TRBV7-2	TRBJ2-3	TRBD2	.	CASLGGGHTDTQYF	TGTGCCAGCCTCGGGGGGGGGCACACAGATACGCAGTATTTT
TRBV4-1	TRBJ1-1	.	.	CASSQVPGYNTEAFF	TGCGCCAGCAGCCAAGTTCCAGGGTATAACACTGAAGCTTTCTTT
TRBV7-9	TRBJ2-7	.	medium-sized	CASSSLYEQYF	TGTGCCAGCAGCTCCCTTTACGAGCAGTACTTC
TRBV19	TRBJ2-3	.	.	CASSRPGLVGDTQYF	TGTGCCAGTAGTCGGCCGGGGTTGGTCGGGGATACGCAGTATTTT
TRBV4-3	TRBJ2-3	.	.	CASSQRGPGTDTQYF	TGCGCCAGCAGCCAAAGGGGTCCTGGAACCGATACGCAGTATTTT
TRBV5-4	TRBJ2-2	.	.	CASSSPDSHTGELFF	TGTGCCAGCAGCTCACCGGACAGCCACACCGGGGAGCTGTTTTTT
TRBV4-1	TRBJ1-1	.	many	CASSQDMNTEAFF	TGCGCCAGCAGCCAAGATATGAACACTGAAGCTTTCTTT
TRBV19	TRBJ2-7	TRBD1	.	CASSMRDRDLEQYF	TGTGCCAGTAGTATGAGGGACAGGGACTTGGAGCAGTACTTC
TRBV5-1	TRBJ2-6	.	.	CASKVGNSGANVLTF	TGCGCCAGCAAGGTGGGGAACTCTGGGGCCAACGTCCTGACTTTC
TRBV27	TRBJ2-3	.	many	CASSLSALAASTDTQYF	TGTGCCAGCAGTTTATCGGCGCTAGCAGCTAGCACAGATACGCAGTATTTT
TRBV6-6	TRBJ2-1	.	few	CASKRTSYNEQFF	TGTGCCAGCAAACGGACCTCCTACAATGAGCAGTTCTTC
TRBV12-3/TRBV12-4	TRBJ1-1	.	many	CASISTGGTEAFF	TGTGCCAGCATCTCGACTGGCGGCACTGAAGCTTTCTTT
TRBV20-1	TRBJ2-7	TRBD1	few	CSASSDRGHYEQYF	TGCAGTGCTAGTTCGGACAGGGGGCACTACGAGCAGTACTTC
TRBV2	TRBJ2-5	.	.	CASSVQLGSIQETQYF	TGTGCCAGCAGTGTCCAACTAGGGTCCATCCAAGAGACCCAGTACTTC
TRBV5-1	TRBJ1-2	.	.	CASSTSANYGYTF	TGCGCCAGCAGCACCAGTGCTAACTATGGCTACACCTTC
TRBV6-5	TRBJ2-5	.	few	CASSYSGARETQYF	TGTGCCAGCAGTTACTCGGGGGCCCGGGAGACCCAGTACTTC